This is a list of T cell receptor beta chains from one sample in a study of cytomegalovirus exposure and HLA in healthy donors. Libraries were prepared by immunoSEQ multiplex PCR; TCRdb keeps only in-frame clonotypes and omits some of them. The data show 50,000 to 65,000 clones, with about 95% seen just once and 6.5% to 9% held by the top ten. The specimen was PBMCs. These receptors were taken from a woman aged 18-35 years in good health and CMV-seropositive. Each CDR3 is given with its conserved first and last residue. D genes are given only for firm matches. The size of a clone is reported for some rows only, either as once, few or many, or as a class for expanded clones.

TRBV20-1	NA	TRBJ2-4	11	NA	CSGSAKNIQYF	TGCAGTGGAAGCGCCAAAAACATTCAGTACTTC
TRBV7-9	once	TRBJ2-3	15	TRBD1	CASSSNQGAGDTQYF	TGTGCCAGCAGCTCAAACCAGGGGGCTGGAGATACGCAGTATTTT
TRBV5-6	NA	TRBJ1-4	17	NA	CASSLFGRDWTNEKLFF	TGTGCCAGCAGCTTGTTCGGCAGGGACTGGACTAATGAAAAACTGTTTTTT
TRBV11-3	NA	TRBJ2-6	18	NA	CASSLDSSRQSRANVLTF	TGTGCCAGCAGCCTAGATTCATCTCGACAAAGTCGGGCCAACGTCCTGACTTTC
TRBV19	NA	TRBJ1-1	15	NA	CASSKFSGMNTEAFF	TGTGCCAGTAGTAAGTTCTCCGGGATGAACACTGAAGCTTTCTTT
TRBV9	NA	TRBJ2-1	18	TRBD2	CASSERFLAGNSYNEQFF	TGTGCCAGCAGCGAACGGTTCCTAGCGGGGAACTCCTACAATGAGCAGTTCTTC
TRBV27	NA	TRBJ1-5	17	NA	CASSLYNPRYSNQPQHF	TGTGCCAGCAGTTTATATAACCCGAGATATAGCAATCAGCCCCAGCATTTT
TRBV5-4	NA	TRBJ2-1	14	TRBD2	CASSSWTSTDEQFF	TGTGCCAGCAGCTCCTGGACTAGTACTGATGAGCAGTTCTTC
TRBV7-2	NA	TRBJ1-1	11	NA	CASSFSTEAFF	TGTGCCAGCAGCTTTAGCACTGAAGCTTTCTTT
TRBV6-1	once	TRBJ2-1	15	TRBD2	CASARGGSSYNEQFF	TGTGCCAGCGCCCGCGGCGGGAGTAGCTACAATGAGCAGTTCTTC
TRBV4-1	once	TRBJ1-2	15	TRBD1	CASSQEGTGGIGYTF	TGCGCCAGCAGCCAAGAGGGGACAGGGGGTATAGGCTACACCTTC
TRBV9	NA	TRBJ2-7	16	TRBD2	CASSPEKEGRVYEQYF	TGTGCCAGCAGCCCAGAAAAAGAGGGGAGGGTCTACGAGCAGTACTTC
TRBV14	few	TRBJ1-4	14	TRBD1	CASSRTGWGEKLFF	TGTGCCAGCAGCCGGACAGGGTGGGGTGAAAAACTGTTTTTT
TRBV6-1	NA	TRBJ2-7	13	NA	CASKPGVSLEQYF	TGTGCCAGCAAGCCGGGGGTGAGTTTAGAGCAGTACTTC
TRBV4-1	NA	TRBJ1-2	19	NA	CASSQDSSGIVLTNYGYTF	TGCGCCAGCAGCCAAGACAGCTCAGGGATCGTTCTAACCAACTATGGCTACACCTTC
TRBV7-2	NA	TRBJ2-3	15	NA	CASSLEPTLADTQYF	TGTGCCAGCAGCTTGGAGCCAACCTTAGCAGATACGCAGTATTTT
TRBV6-9	NA	TRBJ1-5	16	NA	CASSYSRGAGNQPQHF	TGTGCCAGCAGTTATTCCCGGGGGGCTGGGAATCAGCCCCAGCATTTT
TRBV5-1	NA	TRBJ2-1	15	TRBD1	CASSLGQGVYNEQFF	TGCGCCAGCAGCTTGGGACAGGGGGTATACAATGAGCAGTTCTTC
TRBV27	NA	TRBJ2-2	16	TRBD2	CASNNRPSGSVGELFF	TGTGCCAGCAATAATCGGCCTAGCGGGAGTGTGGGGGAGCTGTTTTTT
TRBV6-5	NA	TRBJ1-2	13	NA	CASSYGQDYGYTF	TGTGCCAGCAGTTACGGCCAGGACTATGGCTACACCTTC
TRBV4-1	NA	TRBJ2-4	15	NA	CASSQDPRVDNIQYF	TGCGCCAGCAGCCAAGACCCCAGGGTTGACAACATTCAGTACTTC
TRBV20-1	once	TRBJ1-3	10	NA	CSARADTIYF	TGCAGTGCTAGGGCGGACACCATATATTTT
TRBV5-1	once	TRBJ1-5	15	NA	CASSLFPGAFQPQHF	TGCGCCAGCAGCTTGTTCCCTGGGGCTTTTCAGCCCCAGCATTTT
TRBV9	NA	TRBJ2-3	16	TRBD2	CASREIPGTSGRTQYF	TGTGCCAGCAGAGAGATCCCCGGGACTAGCGGGAGAACTCAGTATTTT
TRBV21-1	NA	TRBJ2-7	15	NA	CASSKLRGAPCEQYF	TGTGCCAGCAGCAAACTACGGGGGGCCCCGTGCGAGCAGTACTTC